Each of the 30 T cell receptor beta chains below was sequenced from the same sample in a study of T cell responses to AZD1222 COVID-19 vaccine. Repertoires were generated with immunoSEQ multiplex PCR, while TCRdb's copy carries only in-frame clones and drops some. The sample yields some 180,000 clones, about 83% seen once. The source material was peripheral blood, sampled 28 days after the second AZD1222 dose. All receptors come from an adult who received the AZD1222 COVID-19 vaccine.

The gene calls are TRBV19 and TRBJ2-6; maybe TRBD1 (6 bases). The CDR3 loop spans 16 amino acids. Germline loops: CDR1 LNHDA, CDR2 SQIVND (reference sequence). Trimming shortened V by 6 bases and J by 4 bases, and 16 bases separated the two germline ends. CDR3 DNA sequence: TGTGCCAGTAGCCGATTAACAGGGACAGGGGCCAACGTCCTGACTTTC. As protein: CASSRLTGTGANVLTF.

CDR3 sequence: CASSPQGFATNEKLFF. CDR3 nucleotide sequence: TGTGCCAGCAGCCCCCAAGGGTTTGCAACTAATGAAAAACTGTTTTTT. The gene calls are TRBV5-8 and TRBJ1-4; D gene ambiguous. CDR3 length: 16 amino acids. Germline lookup yields CDR1 SGHTS and CDR2 YDEGEE. V shed 4 bases and J shed 0 bases, with 13 bases lying between them. The complete variable domain, with remaining parts taken from reference TRBV5-8 and TRBJ1-4, reads EAGVTQSPTHLIKTRGQQATLRCSPISGHTSVYWYQQALGLGLQFLLWYDEGEERNRGNFPPRFSGRQFPNYSSELNVNALELEDSALYLCASSPQGFATNEKLFFGSGTQLSVL.

The J gene is TRBJ2-7, the V gene TRBV19; the D is unclear. The CDR3 has 13 residues. The V gene's germline CDR1 is LNHDA and CDR2 SQIVND (reference sequence). Trimming left V 5 bases short and J 5 bases short, with 13 bases between. DNA of the CDR3: TGTGCCAGTAGTGGGGTGGGTAAAAACGAGCAGTACTTC. Protein product: CASSGVGKNEQYF.

The CDR3 sequence: CATSDTSGDTGELFF. The CDR3 DNA reads TGTGCCACCAGTGATACGAGCGGGGACACCGGGGAGCTGTTTTTT. The chain employs TRBV24-1 and TRBJ2-2; TRBD2 agrees at 7 bases. The V gene's germline CDR1 is KGHDR and CDR2 SFDVKD. J gave up 3 bases and V 3 bases, and 3 bases lay outside the gene matches. There are 15 residues in the CDR3.

The chain is built from TRBV10-2 and TRBJ2-7; D is unclear. Germline V gives CDR1 WSHSY, CDR2 SAAADI. The CDR3 sequence is 12 residues long. The V gene lost 6 bases and the J gene lost 2 bases, with 8 bases spanning the gap. This CDR3 is CASRKGTYEQYF. CDR3 DNA sequence: TGCGCCAGCAGGAAAGGGACCTACGAGCAGTACTTC.

As DNA, the CDR3 is TGTGCCAGCAGCTTCGCGGGGGCAGATACGCAGTATTTT. Amino acid sequence: CASSFAGADTQYF. The genes are TRBV7-2 and TRBJ2-3, with 7 bases matching TRBD2. The germline V gene encodes CDR1 SGHTA and CDR2 FQGNSA. The CDR3 consists of 13 residues. V shed 3 bases and J 4 bases; nucleotides not matched to a gene: 1.

The chain links TRBV5-4 to TRBJ2-6, with D tentatively TRBD2 (5 bases). CDR3 size: 15 residues. Germline V gene data show CDR1 as SGHNT and CDR2 as YYREEE (reference sequence). With 3 bases removed from V and 4 bases from J, the gap between germline ends came to 11 bases. The CDR3 sequence is CASSSEGSGANVLTF. CDR3 coding DNA: TGTGCCAGCAGCTCCGAGGGCTCCGGGGCCAACGTCCTGACTTTC.

V is TRBV3-1 (or the pseudogene TRBV3-2) and J is TRBJ1-6, with D tentatively TRBD1 (6 bases). CDR3 length: 14 residues. The V end was cut by 1 base, the J end by 7 bases, with 8 bases between. Germline assignment: CDR1 LGHDT and CDR2 YNNKEL (reference sequence). Here the CDR3 DNA reads TGTGCCAGCAGCCAAGCGCAGGGGAATTCACCCCTCCACTTT. This codes for CASSQAQGNSPLHF.

CDR3 amino acids: CASSPPRAGNYGYTF. DNA for the CDR3: TGTGCCAGCAGCCCCCCCAGGGCAGGGAACTATGGCTACACCTTC. This sequence joins TRBV3-1 (or the pseudogene TRBV3-2) and TRBJ1-2; weak D call: TRBD1 (5 bases). Germline CDR1 reads LGHDT; CDR2 reads YNNKEL (reference sequence). This CDR3 region has 15 residues. V was pared by 4 bases and J by 2 bases, with 14 bases between.

The chain uses TRBV19 and TRBJ1-1; D uncertain. Germline CDR1 LNHDA, CDR2 SQIVND (reference sequence). This CDR3 is 13 amino acids long. Trimming shortened V by 4 bases and J by 0 bases, and 6 bases separated the two germline ends. DNA of the CDR3: TGTGCCAGTAGTACCCAGGTGAACACTGAAGCTTTCTTT. This encodes CASSTQVNTEAFF.

CDR3 region: CASSVTGPGEQYF. The DNA for the CDR3 is TGCGCCAGCAGCGTTACAGGGCCCGGCGAGCAGTACTTC. The V gene is TRBV10-1, the J gene TRBJ2-7; perhaps TRBD1 as D (6 bases). The CDR3 totals 13 residues. The V end lost 6 bases, the J end lost 6 bases, and 15 bases lay between the germline ends. Germline CDR1 WNHNN, CDR2 SYGVQD (reference sequence).

V and J are TRBV18 and TRBJ1-1; the D gene is possibly TRBD1 (6 bases). CDR1 KGHSH and CDR2 LQKENI come from the germline V gene. Trimming took off 2 bases at V and 3 bases at J, with 13 bases between the two ends. The CDR3 extends over 15 amino acids. The DNA for the CDR3 is TGTGCCAGCTCACCAGGGCATCAGGGGTACACTGAAGCTTTCTTT. It specifies CASSPGHQGYTEAFF. Looking up the rest from reference TRBV18 and TRBJ1-1 gives the full variable domain: NAGVMQNPRHLVRRRGQEARLRCSPMKGHSHVYWYRQLPEEGLKFMVYLQKENIIDESGMPKERFSAEFPKEGPSILRIQQVVRGDSAAYFCASSPGHQGYTEAFFGQGTRLTVV.

J is TRBJ2-2 and V is TRBV4-1, with TRBD2 matching over 10 bases. The junction had 5 bases not matched to a gene; V was cut back by 0 bases and J by 4 bases. Germline V CDR1 and CDR2: MGHRA, YSYEKL. The CDR3 contains 17 residues. The CDR3: CASSQDLLAGVTGELFF. The DNA for the CDR3 is TGCGCCAGCAGCCAAGATCTGCTAGCGGGGGTCACCGGGGAGCTGTTTTTT.

The rearrangement uses TRBV6-4 and TRBJ2-1, with 11 bases matching TRBD2. The junction had 4 bases not matched to a gene; V was cut back by 3 bases and J by 6 bases. CDR1 and CDR2 (germline): MRHNA, SNTAGT. The CDR3 sequence is 15 residues long. The CDR3 here is CASSERLAGSNEQFF. CDR3 in DNA: TGTGCCAGCAGTGAAAGACTAGCGGGATCCAATGAGCAGTTCTTC.

This clone showed up just once. V is TRBV27 and J is TRBJ2-1, with D hard to call. V was shortened by 6 bases and J by 1 base, with 13 bases between the two germline ends. CDR3 length: 15 amino acids. CDR1 and CDR2 from the germline V gene are MNHEY and SMNVEV (reference sequence). The DNA of the CDR3 is TGTGCCAGCAGCCGTACTGGCGGATCCTACAATGAGCAGTTCTTC. This gives the protein CASSRTGGSYNEQFF.

V is TRBV19 and J is TRBJ2-3; unclear D gene. The ends were cut back, 1 base at V and 0 bases at J, with 8 bases in the middle. From germline, CDR1 is LNHDA and CDR2 SQIVND (reference sequence). The CDR3 spans 15 residues. The CDR3 bases are TGTGCCAGTAGTATAGGGGTCACAAGCACAGATACGCAGTATTTT. Residues: CASSIGVTSTDTQYF.

V is TRBV5-1 and J is TRBJ1-3; unclear D gene. This CDR3 is built from 15 residues. Germline-derived CDR1 and CDR2 are SGHRS and YFSETQ. V was shortened by 3 bases and J by 0 bases, with 10 bases between the two germline ends. CDR3 protein: CASSSLGSSGNTIYF. The CDR3 region has the DNA TGCGCCAGCAGCTCGTTAGGGAGCTCTGGAAACACCATATATTTT. The whole variable domain, filled in from reference TRBV5-1 and TRBJ1-3, reads KAGVTQTPRYLIKTRGQQVTLSCSPISGHRSVSWYQQTPGQGLQFLFEYFSETQRNKGNFPGRFSGRQFSNSRSEMNVSTLELGDSALYLCASSSLGSSGNTIYFGEGSWLTVV.

The count of this clone is one. The chain joins TRBV7-9 to TRBJ1-4; TRBD1 matches 9 bases. Germline V gene lookup returns CDR1 SEHNR and CDR2 FQNEAQ (reference sequence). J gave up 7 bases and V 5 bases, and 8 bases lay outside the gene matches. This CDR3 region has 15 residues. The DNA of the CDR3 is TGTGCCAGCAGCCCGCGACAGGGGGTATTTGAAAAACTGTTTTTT. This translates into CASSPRQGVFEKLFF. The variable domain in full, completed from reference TRBV7-9 and TRBJ1-4, reads DTGVSQNPRHKITKRGQNVTFRCDPISEHNRLYWYRQTLGQGPEFLTYFQNEAQLEKSRLLSDRFSAERPKGSFSTLEIQRTEQGDSAMYLCASSPRQGVFEKLFFGSGTQLSVL.

This clone appeared a few times. This sequence joins TRBV7-9 and TRBJ2-1; 9 nucleotides match TRBD2. V shed 0 bases and J 7 bases; nucleotides not matched to a gene: 16. This CDR3 contains 19 residues. From germline, CDR1 is SEHNR and CDR2 FQNEAQ (reference sequence). CDR3 sequence (DNA): TGTGCCAGCAGCTTAGCGAATATAGCAGGGCGGGGGGGCCGAAATGAGCAGTTCTTC. Protein product: CASSLANIAGRGGRNEQFF.

V and J are TRBV7-7 and TRBJ2-5; TRBD2 matches at 7 bases. Germline V lookup: CDR1 SSHAT, CDR2 FNYEAQ (reference sequence). Germline trimming cut 6 bases from V and 1 base from J; bases unmatched to any gene: 2. The CDR3 totals 13 residues. The CDR3 reads CASRASGQETQYF. CDR3 coding DNA: TGTGCCAGCAGGGCTAGCGGCCAAGAGACCCAGTACTTC.

This chain links TRBV10-1 with TRBJ2-5; no clear D. CDR3 length: 13 residues. The germline gives CDR1 WNHNN, CDR2 SYGVQD (reference sequence). V gave up 0 bases and J gave up 7 bases, with 9 bases separating them. The CDR3 spells CASSESEHRTQYF. CDR3 coding DNA: TGCGCCAGCAGTGAGTCTGAGCATCGGACCCAGTACTTC.

The chain carries TRBV7-7 and TRBJ2-5, with 11 bases matching TRBD2. After removal of 5 bases from V and 7 bases from J, the junction contained 12 bases not matched to a gene. Germline CDR1 reads SSHAT; CDR2 reads FNYEAQ (reference sequence). The CDR3 totals 16 residues. CDR3 sequence (DNA): TGTGCCAGCAGCCCATATCTAGCGGGGGGTAAGGGGACCCAGTACTTC. Translation gives CASSPYLAGGKGTQYF.

The genes are TRBV5-6 and TRBJ2-7; 7 bases are shared with TRBD1. Trimming at V came to 4 bases and at J to 0 bases, leaving 4 bases not matched to a gene. The CDR3 loop spans 14 amino acids. CDR1 SGHDT and CDR2 YYEEEE come from the germline V gene. Here the CDR3 reads CASSPGQLSYEQYF. In DNA, the CDR3 is TGTGCCAGCAGCCCGGGACAGCTCTCCTACGAGCAGTACTTC. The whole variable domain, remainder taken from reference TRBV5-6 and TRBJ2-7, is DAGVTQSPTHLIKTRGQQVTLRCSPKSGHDTVSWYQQALGQGPQFIFQYYEEEERQRGNFPDRFSGHQFPNYSSELNVNALLLGDSALYLCASSPGQLSYEQYFGPGTRLTVT.

This clone was seen a single time. Here the CDR3 DNA reads TGTGCCAGCAGCCGCAGCGGGGGGGGCACAGATACGCAGTATTTT. Translated: CASSRSGGGTDTQYF. The rearrangement links TRBV7-8 to TRBJ2-3; TRBD2 matches 10 bases. The junction had 3 bases not matched to a gene; V was cut back by 5 bases and J by 1 base. The CDR3 covers 15 residues. Germline V gene data show CDR1 as SGHVS and CDR2 as FQNEAQ.

This clone was seen just once. The chain employs TRBV2 and TRBJ2-5; 7 positions match TRBD1. CDR3 length: 15 residues. The germline V gene has CDR1 SNHLY and CDR2 FYNNEI. V was clipped by 4 bases and J by 5 bases; unmatched bases: 10. CDR3 in amino acids: CASSVRDSDVETQYF. The CDR3 DNA follows: TGTGCCAGCAGTGTAAGGGACAGCGATGTCGAGACCCAGTACTTC. The full variable domain, completed using reference TRBV2 and TRBJ2-5, is EPEVTQTPSHQVTQMGQEVILRCVPISNHLYFYWYRQILGQKVEFLVSFYNNEISEKSEIFDDQFSVERPDGSNFTLKIRSTKLEDSAMYFCASSVRDSDVETQYFGPGTRLLVL.

This clone was counted a single time. V usage is TRBV13 and J usage is TRBJ1-4, with TRBD1 matching over 8 bases. The germline CDR1 and CDR2 sequences are PRHDT and FYEKMQ (reference sequence). With 1 base clipped from V and 7 bases from J, the junction kept 8 bases outside the gene matches. The CDR3 is 16 amino acids. The CDR3 reads CASSLVTPGGLEKLFF. DNA of the CDR3: TGTGCCAGCAGCTTAGTTACCCCAGGGGGCCTTGAAAAACTGTTTTTT.

The CDR3 here is CASSLASVGNYGYTF. CDR3 DNA: TGTGCCAGCAGCTTAGCCTCGGTCGGGAACTATGGCTACACCTTC. The chain carries TRBV11-3 and TRBJ1-2; no firm D call. The CDR3 contains 15 residues. The ends were cut back, 1 base at V and 2 bases at J, with 11 bases in the middle. CDR1 is SGHNT and CDR2 is YENEEA in the germline V gene.

The chain employs TRBV4-3 and TRBJ1-1; a weak D match, TRBD1 (6 bases). CDR1 is LGHNA, CDR2 YSLEER, per germline. The CDR3 contains 15 residues. The ends were cut back, 1 base at V and 4 bases at J, with 13 bases in the middle. CDR3 sequence: CASSQVMRGGTEAFF. For the CDR3, the DNA is TGCGCCAGCAGCCAAGTTATGAGGGGGGGCACTGAAGCTTTCTTT.

This clone was recorded once. The chain uses TRBV7-2 and TRBJ1-1; TRBD1 matches at 12 bases. The CDR3 sequence is 17 residues long. V lost 5 bases to trimming and J lost 3 bases; unmatched junction nucleotides: 10. Germline lookup yields CDR1 SGHTA and CDR2 FQGNSA. CDR3 bases: TGTGCCAGCAGCCTAGGGACAGGGGGCGTGAGGGACACTGAAGCTTTCTTT. Translating gives CASSLGTGGVRDTEAFF. Full variable domain (rest looked up from reference TRBV7-2 and TRBJ1-1): GAGVSQSPSNKVTEKGKDVELRCDPISGHTALYWYRQSLGQGLEFLIYFQGNSAPDKSGLPSDRFSAERTGGSVSTLTIQRTQQEDSAVYLCASSLGTGGVRDTEAFFGQGTRLTVV.

The J gene is TRBJ2-7, the V gene TRBV27; weak D call: TRBD1 (6 bases). Trimming cost V 2 bases and J 5 bases, with 10 bases left between them. This CDR3 comprises 13 residues. Per germline, CDR1 MNHEY and CDR2 SMNVEV (reference sequence). The CDR3 protein is CASSLTNRDEQYF. The CDR3 region has the DNA TGTGCCAGCAGTTTAACCAACAGGGACGAGCAGTACTTC.